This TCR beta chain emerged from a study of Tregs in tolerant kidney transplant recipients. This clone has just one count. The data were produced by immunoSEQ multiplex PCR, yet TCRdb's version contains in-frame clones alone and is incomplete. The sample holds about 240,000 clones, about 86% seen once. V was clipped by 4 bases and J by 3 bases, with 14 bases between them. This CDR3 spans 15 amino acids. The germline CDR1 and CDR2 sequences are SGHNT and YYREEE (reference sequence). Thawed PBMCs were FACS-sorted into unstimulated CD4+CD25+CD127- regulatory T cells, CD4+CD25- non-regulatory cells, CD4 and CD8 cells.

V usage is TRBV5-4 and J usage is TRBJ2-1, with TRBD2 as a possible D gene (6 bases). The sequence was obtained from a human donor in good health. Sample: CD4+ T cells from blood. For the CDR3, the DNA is TGTGCCAGCAGCACACCCCGGGACTTCTACAATGAGCAGTTCTTC. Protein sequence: CASSTPRDFYNEQFF.